This passage covers 10 T cell receptor beta chains from one sample sequenced in a study of blood T cell repertoires in COVID-19. Sequenced by immunoSEQ multiplex PCR; TCRdb stores in-frame clones only, minus some. The data show 340,000 or so clones, with approximately 82% seen just once and approximately 3.1% held by the top ten. The sequencing input was peripheral blood. These receptors came from a young man with active or convalescent COVID-19.

The CDR3 loop reads CAISGSHRVGTEAFF. The DNA for the CDR3 is TGTGCCATCAGTGGGTCTCACAGGGTCGGCACTGAAGCTTTCTTT. The chain links TRBV10-3 to TRBJ1-1; TRBD1 might be the D (6 bases). The germline V gene encodes CDR1 ENHRY and CDR2 SYGVKD. Trimming removed 4 bases from V and 4 bases from J, with 16 bases in between. The CDR3 has 15 residues.

This sequence joins TRBV15 and TRBJ2-1; 10 bases are a match to TRBD2. V lost 6 bases, J lost 3 bases, and 5 bases stayed unmatched. Germline-derived CDR1 and CDR2 are LNHNV and YYDKDF (reference sequence). The length of the CDR3 is 15 residues. The CDR3 sequence is CATRPERGGYNEQFF. Written as DNA, the CDR3 is TGTGCCACCAGACCCGAGCGGGGGGGCTACAATGAGCAGTTCTTC.

The chain employs TRBV20-1 and TRBJ2-7; no reliable D call. This CDR3 is built from 11 residues. Germline V lookup: CDR1 DFQATT, CDR2 SNEGSKA (reference sequence). Trimming left V 0 bases short and J 7 bases short, with 7 bases between. The CDR3: CSAREIGEQYF. The CDR3, as DNA: TGCAGTGCTAGAGAGATCGGGGAGCAGTACTTC.

This chain links TRBV7-9 with TRBJ1-3, with TRBD1 matching over 7 bases. The CDR3 has 16 residues. The V gene's germline CDR1 is SEHNR and CDR2 FQNEAQ (reference sequence). V shed 5 bases, J shed 2 bases, and the junction held 9 bases outside the gene matches. DNA of the CDR3: TGTGCCAGCAGCCTCAGGGGGGAAAGGGCTGGAAACACCATATATTTT. Translated: CASSLRGERAGNTIYF.

V gene TRBV24-1 combines with J gene TRBJ2-5, with 9 bases identical to TRBD1. The junction had 6 bases not matched to a gene; V was cut back by 0 bases and J by 2 bases. CDR1 and CDR2 (germline): KGHDR, SFDVKD. The CDR3 is made up of 17 amino acids. CDR3 nucleotides: TGTGCCACCAGTGATTTGCATACCGGGACAGGGCAAGAGACCCAGTACTTC. It is translated as CATSDLHTGTGQETQYF.

V gene TRBV7-3 combines with J gene TRBJ1-2; 9 nucleotides match TRBD1. The ends lost 6 bases at V and 4 bases at J; junction bases unmatched: 6. CDR1 and CDR2 (germline): SGHTA, FQGTGA. This CDR3 has 14 amino acids. The CDR3 here is CASSGDRVTYGYTF. For the CDR3, the DNA is TGTGCCAGCAGTGGGGACAGGGTGACCTATGGCTACACCTTC.

V is TRBV11-3 and J is TRBJ1-1; tentative D call: TRBD1 (6 bases). This CDR3 has 16 residues. Germline V gene sequence: CDR1 SGHNT, CDR2 YENEEA. The V gene lost 1 base and the J gene lost 0 bases, with 12 bases spanning the gap. In DNA, the CDR3 is TGTGCCAGCAGCTTAGTTGGGGCAGGGGTGAACACTGAAGCTTTCTTT. This translates into CASSLVGAGVNTEAFF.

CDR3 bases: TGTGCCAGCAGCTTGGACAGGGGTATCAATCAGCCCCAGCATTTT. Its translation is CASSLDRGINQPQHF. The V gene is TRBV7-8, the J gene TRBJ1-5; 9 bases align to TRBD1. CDR1 is SGHVS, CDR2 FQNEAQ, per germline. There are 15 residues in the CDR3. V lost 3 bases, J lost 3 bases, and 3 bases stayed unmatched. The variable domain in full, completed from reference TRBV7-8 and TRBJ1-5, reads GAGVSQSPRYKVAKRGQDVALRCDPISGHVSLFWYQQALGQGPEFLTYFQNEAQLDKSGLPSDRFFAERPEGSVSTLKIQRTQQEDSAVYLCASSLDRGINQPQHFGDGTRLSIL.

The CDR3 sequence is CASSQEYRGTEAFF. CDR3 in DNA: TGCGCCAGCAGCCAAGAGTACCGCGGAACTGAAGCTTTCTTT. V gene TRBV4-1 combines with J gene TRBJ1-1; D remains unclear. CDR1 and CDR2 from the germline V gene are MGHRA and YSYEKL. The CDR3 sequence is 14 residues long. Deletions cut 0 bases from V and 5 bases from J, with 10 bases between.

The chain employs TRBV7-2 and TRBJ2-7, with TRBD1 matching over 10 bases. With V trimmed by 5 bases and J by 4 bases, 11 bases remained unmatched. The germline gives CDR1 SGHTA, CDR2 FQGNSA. The CDR3 consists of 16 residues. The CDR3 loop is CASSPAPGTGVYEQYF. The CDR3 DNA reads TGTGCCAGCAGCCCAGCCCCCGGGACAGGGGTTTACGAGCAGTACTTC.